The 17 T cell receptor beta chains below all came from one sample that was sequenced in a study of cytomegalovirus exposure and HLA in healthy donors. The primer mix had 60 Vbeta and 13 Jbeta primers. The data were produced by immunoSEQ multiplex PCR, yet TCRdb's version contains in-frame clones alone and is incomplete. The sample lists approximately 160,000 clones, about 80% occurring once. The source material was PBMCs. The receptors derive from a woman between 40 and 55 years old in good health and CMV-seronegative.

CDR3 bases: TGTGCCAGCAGCTTAAACAGGGACCAGCCCCAGCATTTT. Amino acids: CASSLNRDQPQHF. The chain uses TRBV7-3 and TRBJ1-5, with TRBD1 as a possible D gene (6 bases). Germline CDR1 and CDR2: SGHTA and FQGTGA. The CDR3 contains 13 residues. Trimming shortened V by 1 base and J by 7 bases, and 8 bases separated the two germline ends.

The J gene is TRBJ2-1, the V gene TRBV7-2; 8 bases match TRBD2. This CDR3 has 16 residues. The J segment lost 4 bases and the V segment lost 1 base, leaving 6 bases of the junction unmatched. Germline CDR1 SGHTA, CDR2 FQGNSA. The CDR3 nucleotides are TGTGCCAGCAGCTTAGTAGCGGCTAGCGGGTACAATGAGCAGTTCTTC. Translating it yields CASSLVAASGYNEQFF.

V and J are TRBV19 and TRBJ1-5; 10 bases are shared with TRBD1. The CDR3 sequence is 16 residues long. From germline, CDR1 is LNHDA and CDR2 SQIVND (reference sequence). The V gene end was trimmed by 3 bases and the J gene end by 3 bases; junction bases not matched to a gene: 5. For the CDR3, the DNA is TGTGCCAGTAGTATGACAGGGGGCAAGGCCAATCAGCCCCAGCATTTT. Translation: CASSMTGGKANQPQHF.

The rearrangement uses TRBV5-1 and TRBJ1-2; a possible D gene is TRBD1 (5 bases). The germline CDR1 and CDR2 sequences are SGHRS and YFSETQ. With 4 bases removed from V and 0 bases from J, the gap between germline ends came to 13 bases. CDR3 length: 15 residues. The CDR3 sequence is CASSERDGANYGYTF. In DNA, the CDR3 is TGCGCCAGCAGCGAGCGGGACGGTGCTAACTATGGCTACACCTTC.

The chain uses TRBV5-1 and TRBJ2-5, with 9 bases lining up with TRBD1. The germline V gene encodes CDR1 SGHRS and CDR2 YFSETQ. V was pared by 5 bases and J by 0 bases, with 5 bases of the junction left unmatched. The CDR3 totals 15 residues. CDR3 sequence (DNA): TGCGCCAGCAGACCGACAGGGGGTTACCAAGAGACCCAGTACTTC. Translated: CASRPTGGYQETQYF. Together with reference TRBV5-1 and TRBJ2-5, the CDR3 gives the full variable domain: KAGVTQTPRYLIKTRGQQVTLSCSPISGHRSVSWYQQTPGQGLQFLFEYFSETQRNKGNFPGRFSGRQFSNSRSEMNVSTLELGDSALYLCASRPTGGYQETQYFGPGTRLLVL.

The V call is TRBV6-5, the J call TRBJ1-2; 8 nucleotides align to TRBD1. CDR3 length: 15 amino acids. CDR1 MNHEY and CDR2 SVGAGI come from the germline V gene. V lost 6 bases to trimming and J lost 14 bases; unmatched junction nucleotides: 20. The CDR3 bases are TGTGCCAGCAGCTCCTCTGCCCTAGCAGGGGGCGCGGAGACCTTC. This codes for CASSSSALAGGAETF.

The chain carries TRBV10-3 and TRBJ1-5; 8 bases are shared with TRBD1. The trim removed 6 bases at V and 5 bases at J, leaving 9 bases unmatched. This CDR3 is built from 15 residues. Germline V gene data show CDR1 as ENHRY and CDR2 as SYGVKD. The CDR3 here is CAIRARTGNDQPQHF. The CDR3 DNA reads as TGTGCCATCAGAGCCAGGACAGGGAACGATCAGCCCCAGCATTTT.

This clone was counted a few times. The rearrangement joins TRBV15 to TRBJ2-7; TRBD1 matches 9 bases. The J segment lost 3 bases and the V segment lost 3 bases, leaving 0 bases of the junction unmatched. CDR1 is LNHNV, CDR2 YYDKDF, per germline (reference sequence). The CDR3 has 13 amino acids. CDR3 region: CATSRDRGYEQYF. CDR3 nucleotides: TGTGCCACCAGCAGGGACAGGGGCTACGAGCAGTACTTC. Filled out from reference TRBV15 and TRBJ2-7, the complete variable domain reads DAMVIQNPRYQVTQFGKPVTLSCSQTLNHNVMYWYQQKSSQAPKLLFHYYDKDFNNEADTPDNFQSRRPNTSFCFLDIRSPGLGDTAMYLCATSRDRGYEQYFGPGTRLTVT.

This clone is a singleton in its sample. As DNA, the CDR3 is TGTGCCAGCAGCTTAGTTGTAGCGGTACAAGAGACCCAGTACTTC. This sequence encodes CASSLVVAVQETQYF. The chain recombines TRBV7-2 with TRBJ2-5; a possible D gene is TRBD2 (6 bases). Per the germline V gene, CDR1 is SGHTA and CDR2 is FQGNSA. This CDR3 spans 15 amino acids. Trimming stripped 1 base from V and 2 bases from J, with 11 bases between.

This rearrangement joins TRBV5-8 to TRBJ2-2; 11 bases line up with TRBD2. The CDR3 covers 18 residues. Looked up from germline, CDR1 is SGHTS and CDR2 is YDEGEE. With 4 bases clipped from V and 4 bases from J, the junction kept 12 bases outside the gene matches. CDR3 loop: CASSPYRWTSGLTGELFF. The CDR3 DNA sequence: TGTGCCAGCAGCCCGTACCGGTGGACTAGCGGGCTCACCGGGGAGCTGTTTTTT.

Written as DNA, the CDR3 is TGTGCCAGCAGCAGGAAGGGGCGCACCAACCGTCCCTACTATGGCTACACCTTC. Translating gives CASSRKGRTNRPYYGYTF. The J gene is TRBJ1-2, the V gene TRBV21-1; the listed D gene, TRBD1, was not tested against the DNA. TRBV21-1 is flagged as a pseudogene. The CDR3 is made up of 18 amino acids.

CDR3 in DNA: TGCGCCAGCAGCTTGGGACTAGAGAACAATGAGCAGTTCTTC. This codes for CASSLGLENNEQFF. This rearrangement joins TRBV5-1 to TRBJ2-1, with D perhaps TRBD2 (6 bases). The CDR3 consists of 14 residues. Germline V gene sequence: CDR1 SGHRS, CDR2 YFSETQ. Between the trimmed V and J ends, which lost 0 bases and 5 bases, there was a span of 9 bases.

The V and J genes are TRBV5-1 and TRBJ2-1, with TRBD2 matching over 9 bases. This CDR3 comprises 18 residues. Looked up from germline, CDR1 is SGHRS and CDR2 is YFSETQ. V was pared by 6 bases and J by 4 bases, with 17 bases of the junction left unmatched. CDR3 loop: CASKRGGFSGSQYNEQFF. DNA of the CDR3: TGCGCCAGCAAGAGGGGGGGATTTAGCGGGAGTCAGTACAATGAGCAGTTCTTC.

Comments on this clone: The same CDR3 also results from other DNA sequences found in this sample. The chain is built from TRBV2 and TRBJ1-1; 7 nucleotides align to TRBD1. Trimming removed 6 bases from V and 1 base from J; junction bases left unmatched: 2. The CDR3 extends over 13 amino acids. Germline CDR1 reads SNHLY; CDR2 reads FYNNEI. The CDR3 DNA reads as TGTGCCAGCAGGCAGGGGGAGAACACTGAAGCTTTCTTT. It is translated as CASRQGENTEAFF.

The chain carries TRBV7-9 and TRBJ1-1, with 7 bases aligning to TRBD1. The CDR3 sequence is 14 residues long. Germline V CDR1 and CDR2: SEHNR, FQNEAQ (reference sequence). Trimming at V came to 5 bases and at J to 1 base, leaving 4 bases not matched to a gene. The CDR3 nucleotides read TGTGCCAGCAGCCACGACAGGGAGAACACTGAAGCTTTCTTT. Protein: CASSHDRENTEAFF.

The genes are TRBV5-1 and TRBJ1-2; maybe TRBD1 (6 bases). CDR1 is SGHRS and CDR2 is YFSETQ in the germline V gene. There are 14 residues in the CDR3. V was shortened by 3 bases and J by 6 bases, with 15 bases between the two germline ends. The CDR3 sequence is CASSYTGTPDGYTF. CDR3 DNA sequence: TGCGCCAGCAGCTATACCGGGACACCCGATGGCTACACCTTC.

CDR3 sequence: CAWSADREYGYTF. Here the CDR3 DNA reads TGTGCCTGGAGCGCTGACAGGGAGTACGGCTACACCTTC. The V call is TRBV30, the J call TRBJ1-2; 7 nucleotides match TRBD1. Per germline, CDR1 GTSNPN and CDR2 SVGIG (reference sequence). This CDR3 region has 13 residues. The trim removed 3 bases at V and 8 bases at J, leaving 9 bases unmatched.